This T cell receptor beta chain was captured by sequencing in a study of spatial heterogeneity in lung cancer. Across the study: Sequence detection consistently recorded a greater number of beta-chain than alpha-chain sequences. Study conclusions and caveats: There were more appearances of ubiquitous expanded tumor TCRs in blood at resection than at follow-up.

In TCRdb, the 5' RACE reads were re-called with MiXCR into one record per CDR3 protein. Here the sample spans 90,000 to 95,000 distinct CDR3 sequences, about 12% being singletons. Time point given: sample taken at primary tumor resection. Unsorted samples of tumor, nontumor lung or frozen PBMC had their whole RNA sequenced. This clonotype appeared a few times. What it binds is not known. The CDR3 runs to 14 residues. Germline lookup yields CDR1 SGHTA and CDR2 FQGNSA. Trimming left V 1 base short and J 9 bases short, with 13 bases between. This rearrangement joins TRBV7-2 to TRBJ2-1; D is perhaps TRBD2 (5 bases). The starting material was PBMCs, obtained at surgery. The clonotype was recovered from a male donor with early-stage non-small cell lung cancer. This CDR3 is CASSLGGTSSEQFF. The CDR3 nucleotides read TGTGCCAGCAGCTTAGGGGGAACTAGTTCTGAGCAGTTCTTC.